The sequence of this TCR beta chain was determined in a study of shared clonotypes between healthy human individuals. Overall study context: Aged between 18 and 49, the donors were a couple of women and three men. CD8 memory received one plate per donor, CD8 naive two, CD4 memory three and CD4 naive three.

Replicate PCRs run on sorted subsets employed approximately 0.2 ug DNA, roughly 30,000 T cell genomes. The method was immunoSEQ multiplex PCR; TCRdb's version includes in-frame clones alone and lacks a portion of them. This sample has around 1.9 million clones; around 93% occur once, and the top ten carry more than 1.5%. Study results and limitations: The low donor count limited represented genetic and exposure-history diversity.

Cells designated naive CD8 were CD45RO-negative and were positively selected for CCR7, with terminally differentiated effector memory CD45RA+ cells excluded. Trimming removed 4 bases from V and 2 bases from J; junction bases left unmatched: 3. CDR3 length equals 15 residues. Germline CDR1 SEHNR, CDR2 FQNEAQ (reference sequence). For this clone: Its target is unknown.

This sequence originates from a man aged 18 to 30 in good health. Some clones in this sample may be carry-over from other donors' samples. The V call is TRBV7-9, the J call TRBJ2-1, with TRBD2 matching 9 bases. Sequences were obtained from naive CD8+ T cells from PBMCs. CDR3 region: CASSSSGAPYNEQFF. CDR3 in DNA: TGTGCCAGCAGCTCTAGCGGGGCTCCCTACAATGAGCAGTTCTTC.